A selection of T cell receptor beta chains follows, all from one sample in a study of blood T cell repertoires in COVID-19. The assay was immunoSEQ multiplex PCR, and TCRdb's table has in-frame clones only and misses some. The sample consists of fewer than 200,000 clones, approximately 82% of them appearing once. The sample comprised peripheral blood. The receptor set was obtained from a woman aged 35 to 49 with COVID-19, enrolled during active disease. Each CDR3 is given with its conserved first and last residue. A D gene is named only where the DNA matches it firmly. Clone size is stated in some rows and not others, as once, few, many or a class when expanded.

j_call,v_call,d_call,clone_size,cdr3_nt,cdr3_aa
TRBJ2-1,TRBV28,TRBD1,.,TGTGCCAGCAGTTATGCCAGGGGGTCCTACAATGAGCAGTTCTTC,CASSYARGSYNEQFF
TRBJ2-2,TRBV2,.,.,TGTGCCAGCAGCCGAAGGCCCCCGGGTACGGTCGGGGAGCTGTTTTTT,CASSRRPPGTVGELFF
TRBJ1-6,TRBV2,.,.,TGTGCCAGCAAAGGCCCGGCGGGGATTTCACCCCTCCACTTT,CASKGPAGISPLHF
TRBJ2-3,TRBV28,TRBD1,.,TGTGCCAGCAGTGCCGGGACAGGGATCGTCGCAGATACGCAGTATTTT,CASSAGTGIVADTQYF
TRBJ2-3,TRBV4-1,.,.,TGCGCCAGCAGCCAGACGGAGAGCCCCACAGATACGCAGTATTTT,CASSQTESPTDTQYF
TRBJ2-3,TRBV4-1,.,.,TGCGCCAGCAGCCAAGGGGAAGGGGGTACGCAGTATTTT,CASSQGEGGTQYF
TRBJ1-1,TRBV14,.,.,TGTGCCAGCAGCCAAGATCTGGTCAGTGAAGCTTTCTTT,CASSQDLVSEAFF
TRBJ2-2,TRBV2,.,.,TGTGCCAGCAGTGATCCAGGGGTGGGTGCCGGGGAGCTGTTTTTT,CASSDPGVGAGELFF
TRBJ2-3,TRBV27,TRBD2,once,TGTGCCAGCAGTTTATCCGATTTTAGCGGGAGTTTCTCAGATACGCAGTATTTT,CASSLSDFSGSFSDTQYF
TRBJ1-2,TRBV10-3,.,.,TGTGCCATCACAAACGGACTCGGCTATGGCTACACCTTC,CAITNGLGYGYTF
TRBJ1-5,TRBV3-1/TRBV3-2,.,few,TGTGCCAGCAGTTACGGTAATCAGCCCCAGCATTTT,CASSYGNQPQHF
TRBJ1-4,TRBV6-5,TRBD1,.,TGTGCCAGCAGAGGACAGGTGGTTGAAAAACTGTTTTTT,CASRGQVVEKLFF
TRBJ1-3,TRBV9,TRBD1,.,TGTGCCAGCAGCGTAATGGGACAGGGATCCGGAAACACCATATATTTT,CASSVMGQGSGNTIYF
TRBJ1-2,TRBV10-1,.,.,TGCGCCAGCTCCCGCGGCATTAACTATGGCTACACCTTC,CASSRGINYGYTF